The 13 T cell receptor beta chains presented below share a single source sample, sequenced in a study of blood T cell repertoires in COVID-19. Generated by immunoSEQ multiplex PCR, the TCRdb table keeps only in-frame clones and is missing some. The sample contains about 300,000 clones, roughly 87% of which appear only once. Material: peripheral blood. All receptors derive from a human donor in a cohort sampled during active COVID-19.

The chain links TRBV7-2 to TRBJ2-7; no clear D gene. V was shortened by 2 bases and J by 0 bases, with 11 bases between the two germline ends. This CDR3 is built from 15 residues. Per the germline V gene, CDR1 is SGHTA and CDR2 is FQGNSA. CDR3 nucleotide sequence: TGTGCCAGCAGCTTAAGTGCACTTAACTCCTACGAGCAGTACTTC. Protein product: CASSLSALNSYEQYF. Looking up the rest from reference TRBV7-2 and TRBJ2-7 gives the full variable domain: GAGVSQSPSNKVTEKGKDVELRCDPISGHTALYWYRQSLGQGLEFLIYFQGNSAPDKSGLPSDRFSAERTGGSVSTLTIQRTQQEDSAVYLCASSLSALNSYEQYFGPGTRLTVT.

J is TRBJ2-7 and V is TRBV28, with a tentative D call TRBD1 (5 bases). This CDR3 is 12 amino acids long. Trimming took 8 bases from V and 3 from J, leaving 11 bases between them. Germline lookup yields CDR1 MDHEN and CDR2 SYDVKM. CDR3 sequence (DNA): TGTGCCAGCGGCTGGGGCGACTACGAGCAGTACTTC. Protein: CASGWGDYEQYF.

This clone showed up just once. In nucleotides, the CDR3 is TGTGCCAGTAGTACCCGGACAGGAATGAATTCACCCCTCCACTTT. Protein product: CASSTRTGMNSPLHF. The chain links TRBV19 to TRBJ1-6; 7 bases match TRBD1. This CDR3 spans 15 amino acids. J was trimmed by 7 bases and V by 4 bases; bases with no gene match: 7. Germline V gene data show CDR1 as LNHDA and CDR2 as SQIVND (reference sequence).

The chain links TRBV9 to TRBJ2-1; tentatively, D is TRBD1 (6 bases). The germline gives CDR1 SGDLS, CDR2 YYNGEE. CDR3 length: 16 residues. Trimming removed 2 bases from V and 4 bases from J, with 16 bases in between. The CDR3 protein is CASSVGAGRGYNEQFF. The DNA of the CDR3 is TGTGCCAGCAGCGTGGGGGCGGGTCGTGGATACAATGAGCAGTTCTTC.

This sequence joins TRBV5-1 and TRBJ2-2; a possible D gene is TRBD1 (6 bases). Germline CDR1 reads SGHRS; CDR2 reads YFSETQ. Trimming took off 1 base at V and 5 bases at J, with 12 bases between the two ends. This CDR3 is built from 15 residues. CDR3 region: CASSLPQGRTGELFF. The CDR3 bases are TGCGCCAGCAGCTTGCCACAGGGAAGGACCGGGGAGCTGTTTTTT.

This clone was seen only a few times. This chain links TRBV27 with TRBJ2-5; a possible D gene is TRBD1 (6 bases). Trimming pared 0 bases from V and 5 bases from J, leaving 13 bases between. Per the germline V gene, CDR1 is MNHEY and CDR2 is SMNVEV (reference sequence). The CDR3 spans 15 residues. The CDR3 loop is CASSLSQGLWETQYF. CDR3 sequence (DNA): TGTGCCAGCAGTTTATCCCAGGGGCTCTGGGAGACCCAGTACTTC.

The gene calls are TRBV30 and TRBJ2-7; weak D call: TRBD1 (5 bases). In germline, CDR1 is GTSNPN, CDR2 SVGIG (reference sequence). Trimming took off 2 bases at V and 7 bases at J, with 15 bases between the two ends. The CDR3 contains 13 residues. The CDR3 DNA is TGTGCCTGGAGTAAGGGGTCGGGCCGGGAGCAGTACTTC. Protein sequence: CAWSKGSGREQYF.

This sequence joins TRBV19 and TRBJ1-6; TRBD1 aligns across 7 bases. Germline V gene sequence: CDR1 LNHDA, CDR2 SQIVND (reference sequence). The CDR3 totals 15 residues. V lost 7 bases, J lost 7 bases, and 10 bases stayed unmatched. CDR3 amino acids: CASNRRQGGNSPLHF. The CDR3 DNA sequence: TGTGCCAGTAACCGTAGACAGGGTGGCAATTCACCCCTCCACTTT.

The rearrangement joins TRBV7-6 to TRBJ2-1, with D possibly being TRBD2 (5 bases). This CDR3 comprises 15 residues. Germline loops: CDR1 SGHVS, CDR2 FNYEAQ. Trimming took off 8 bases at V and 2 bases at J, with 16 bases between the two ends. DNA of the CDR3: TGTGCCAGCGCCGTGGATGAGGGCGCCTACAATGAGCAGTTCTTC. Its translation is CASAVDEGAYNEQFF.

The chain is built from TRBV5-1 and TRBJ2-1; 11 bases match TRBD2. The germline V gene has CDR1 SGHRS and CDR2 YFSETQ. V dropped 5 bases and J dropped 12; count of bases not matched to a gene: 13. This CDR3 contains 15 residues. The CDR3 bases are TGCGCCAGCAGGACGGGACTAGCGGATCTCAGAGGGCAGTTCTTC. Its protein is CASRTGLADLRGQFF.

The chain couples TRBV7-9 to TRBJ2-2, with D maybe TRBD1 (6 bases). Germline assignment: CDR1 SEHNR and CDR2 FQNEAQ (reference sequence). Trimming shortened V by 3 bases and J by 0 bases, and 8 bases separated the two germline ends. This CDR3 has 15 residues. CDR3 residues: CASSFQGSNTGELFF. The CDR3 DNA is TGTGCCAGCAGCTTCCAGGGGTCGAACACCGGGGAGCTGTTTTTT.

This sequence joins TRBV20-1 and TRBJ2-1, with 9 bases matching TRBD2. The CDR3 runs to 15 residues. V lost 3 bases and J lost 3; bases outside the gene matches: 6. Germline V gene data show CDR1 as DFQATT and CDR2 as SNEGSKA (reference sequence). In nucleotides, the CDR3 is TGCAGTGCTAGTAGCGCTAGCGGGATCTACAATGAGCAGTTCTTC. It is translated as CSASSASGIYNEQFF.

V usage is TRBV5-1 and J usage is TRBJ2-1, with D hard to call. The CDR3 has 13 amino acids. Deletions cut 4 bases from V and 5 bases from J, with 10 bases between. Per the germline V gene, CDR1 is SGHRS and CDR2 is YFSETQ. The CDR3 protein is CASSPPSHNEQFF. The CDR3 nucleotides read TGCGCCAGCAGCCCCCCTTCCCACAATGAGCAGTTCTTC.